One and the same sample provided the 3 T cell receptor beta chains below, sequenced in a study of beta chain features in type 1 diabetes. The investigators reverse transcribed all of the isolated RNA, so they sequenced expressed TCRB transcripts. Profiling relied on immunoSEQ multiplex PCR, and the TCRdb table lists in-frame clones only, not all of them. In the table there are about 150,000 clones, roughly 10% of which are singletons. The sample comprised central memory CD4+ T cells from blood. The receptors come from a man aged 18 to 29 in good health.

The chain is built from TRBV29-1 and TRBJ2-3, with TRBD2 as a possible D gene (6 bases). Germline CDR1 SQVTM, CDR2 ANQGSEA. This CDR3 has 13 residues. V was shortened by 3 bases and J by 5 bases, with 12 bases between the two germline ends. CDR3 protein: CSVEYGRGDTQYF. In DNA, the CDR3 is TGCAGCGTTGAGTACGGGCGGGGAGATACGCAGTATTTT.

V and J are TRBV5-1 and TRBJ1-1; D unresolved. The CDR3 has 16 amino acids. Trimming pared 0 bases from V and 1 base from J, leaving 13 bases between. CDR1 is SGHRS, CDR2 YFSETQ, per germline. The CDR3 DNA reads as TGCGCCAGCAGCTTGGATCCGGTCAGAAAGAACACTGAAGCTTTCTTT. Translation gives CASSLDPVRKNTEAFF.

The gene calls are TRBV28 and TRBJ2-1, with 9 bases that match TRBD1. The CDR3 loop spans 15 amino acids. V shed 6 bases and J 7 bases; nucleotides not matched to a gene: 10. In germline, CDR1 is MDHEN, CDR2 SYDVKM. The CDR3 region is CASRLPGQGGNEQFF. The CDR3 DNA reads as TGTGCCAGCAGACTTCCGGGACAGGGAGGGAATGAGCAGTTCTTC. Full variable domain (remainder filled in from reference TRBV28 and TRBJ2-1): DVKVTQSSRYLVKRTGEKVFLECVQDMDHENMFWYRQDPGLGLRLIYFSYDVKMKEKGDIPEGYSVSREKKERFSLILESASTNQTSMYLCASRLPGQGGNEQFFGPGTRLTVL.